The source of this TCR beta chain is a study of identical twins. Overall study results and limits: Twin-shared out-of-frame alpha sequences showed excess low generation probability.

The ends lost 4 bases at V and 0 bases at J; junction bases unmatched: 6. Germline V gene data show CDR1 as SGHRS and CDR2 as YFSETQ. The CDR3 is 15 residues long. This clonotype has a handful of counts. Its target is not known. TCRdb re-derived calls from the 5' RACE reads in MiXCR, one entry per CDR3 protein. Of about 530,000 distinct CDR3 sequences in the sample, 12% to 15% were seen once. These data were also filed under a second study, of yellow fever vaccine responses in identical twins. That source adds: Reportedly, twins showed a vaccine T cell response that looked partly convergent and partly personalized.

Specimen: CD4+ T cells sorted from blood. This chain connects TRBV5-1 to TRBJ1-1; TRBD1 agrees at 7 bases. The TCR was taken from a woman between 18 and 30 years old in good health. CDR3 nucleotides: TGCGCCAGCAGCCAAACAGGGGCCTTGAACACTGAAGCTTTCTTT. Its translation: CASSQTGALNTEAFF. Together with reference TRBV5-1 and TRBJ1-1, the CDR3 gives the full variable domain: KAGVTQTPRYLIKTRGQQVTLSCSPISGHRSVSWYQQTPGQGLQFLFEYFSETQRNKGNFPGRFSGRQFSNSRSEMNVSTLELGDSALYLCASSQTGALNTEAFFGQGTRLTVV.